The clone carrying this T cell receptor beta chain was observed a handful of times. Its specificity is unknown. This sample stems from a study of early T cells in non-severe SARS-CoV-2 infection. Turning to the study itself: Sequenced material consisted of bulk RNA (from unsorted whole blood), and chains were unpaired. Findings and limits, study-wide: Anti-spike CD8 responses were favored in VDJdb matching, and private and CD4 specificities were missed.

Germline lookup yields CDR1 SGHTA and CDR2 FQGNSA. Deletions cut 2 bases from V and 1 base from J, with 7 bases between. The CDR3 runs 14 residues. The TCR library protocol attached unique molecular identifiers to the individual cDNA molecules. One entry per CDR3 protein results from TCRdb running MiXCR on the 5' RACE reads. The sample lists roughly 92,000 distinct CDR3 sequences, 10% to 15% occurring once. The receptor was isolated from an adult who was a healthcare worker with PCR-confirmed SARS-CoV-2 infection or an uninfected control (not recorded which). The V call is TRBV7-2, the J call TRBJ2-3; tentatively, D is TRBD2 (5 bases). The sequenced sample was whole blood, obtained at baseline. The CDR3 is CASSLRGGTDTQYF. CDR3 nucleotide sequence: TGTGCCAGCAGCTTACGGGGAGGCACAGATACGCAGTATTTT. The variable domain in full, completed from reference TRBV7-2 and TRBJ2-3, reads GAGVSQSPSNKVTEKGKDVELRCDPISGHTALYWYRQSLGQGLEFLIYFQGNSAPDKSGLPSDRFSAERTGGSVSTLTIQRTQQEDSAVYLCASSLRGGTDTQYFGPGTRLTVL.